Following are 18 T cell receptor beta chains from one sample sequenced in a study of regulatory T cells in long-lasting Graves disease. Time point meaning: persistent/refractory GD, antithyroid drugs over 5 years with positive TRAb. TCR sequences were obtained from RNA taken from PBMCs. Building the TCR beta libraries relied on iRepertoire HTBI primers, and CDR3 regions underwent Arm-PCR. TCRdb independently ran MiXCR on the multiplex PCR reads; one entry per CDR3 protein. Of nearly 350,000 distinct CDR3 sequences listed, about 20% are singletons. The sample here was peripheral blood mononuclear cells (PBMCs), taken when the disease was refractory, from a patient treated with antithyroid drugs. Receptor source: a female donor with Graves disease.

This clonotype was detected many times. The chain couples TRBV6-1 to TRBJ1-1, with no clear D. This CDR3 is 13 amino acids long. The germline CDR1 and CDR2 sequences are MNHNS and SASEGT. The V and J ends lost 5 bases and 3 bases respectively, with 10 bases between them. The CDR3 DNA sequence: TGTGCCAGCAGTCCGGACGGCCACACTGAAGCTTTCTTT. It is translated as CASSPDGHTEAFF.

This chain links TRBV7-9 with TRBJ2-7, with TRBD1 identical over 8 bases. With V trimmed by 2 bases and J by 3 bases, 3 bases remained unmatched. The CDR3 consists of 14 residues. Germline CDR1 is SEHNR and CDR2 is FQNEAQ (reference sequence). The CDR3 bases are TGTGCCAGCAGCTTATCAGGGGGCGGCTACGAGCAGTACTTC. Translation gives CASSLSGGGYEQYF.

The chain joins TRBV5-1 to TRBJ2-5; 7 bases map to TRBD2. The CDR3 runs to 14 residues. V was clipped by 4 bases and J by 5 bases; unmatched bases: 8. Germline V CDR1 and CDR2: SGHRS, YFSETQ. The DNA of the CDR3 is TGCGCCAGCAGCCCCGCCGGGGGGAGGGAGACCCAGTACTTC. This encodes CASSPAGGRETQYF.

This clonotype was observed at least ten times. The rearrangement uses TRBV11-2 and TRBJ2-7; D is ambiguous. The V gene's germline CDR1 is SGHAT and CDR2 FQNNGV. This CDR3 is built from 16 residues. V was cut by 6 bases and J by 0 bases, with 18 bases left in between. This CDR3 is CASRSLRHNHSYEQYF. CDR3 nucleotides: TGTGCCAGCAGATCTCTAAGGCACAACCACTCCTACGAGCAGTACTTC. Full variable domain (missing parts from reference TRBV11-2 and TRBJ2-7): EAGVAQSPRYKIIEKRQSVAFWCNPISGHATLYWYQQILGQGPKLLIQFQNNGVVDDSQLPKDRFSAERLKGVDSTLKIQPAKLEDSAVYLCASRSLRHNHSYEQYFGPGTRLTVT.

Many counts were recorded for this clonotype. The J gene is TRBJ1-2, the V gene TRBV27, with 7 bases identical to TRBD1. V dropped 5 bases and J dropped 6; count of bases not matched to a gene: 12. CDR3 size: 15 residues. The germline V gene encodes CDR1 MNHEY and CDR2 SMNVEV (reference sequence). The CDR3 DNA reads TGTGCCAGCAGTCTAACAGGGGTTCTTGTAGATGGCTACACCTTC. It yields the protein CASSLTGVLVDGYTF.

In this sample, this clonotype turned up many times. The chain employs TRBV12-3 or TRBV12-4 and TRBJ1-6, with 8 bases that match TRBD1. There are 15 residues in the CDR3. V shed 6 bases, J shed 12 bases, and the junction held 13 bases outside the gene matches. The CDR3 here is CASSYSGTGSRPLHF. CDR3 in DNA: TGTGCCAGCAGCTACTCCGGGACAGGTTCTCGACCCCTCCACTTT.

The CDR3 nucleotides are TGTGCCAGCTCACCAATTCGCCGGGACTATAATTCACCCCTCCACTTT. Translating gives CASSPIRRDYNSPLHF. This chain joins TRBV18 and TRBJ1-6; D ambiguous. The germline V and J ends were trimmed by 2 bases and 3 bases, with 11 bases remaining between them. This CDR3 region has 16 residues. Germline CDR1 KGHSH, CDR2 LQKENI.

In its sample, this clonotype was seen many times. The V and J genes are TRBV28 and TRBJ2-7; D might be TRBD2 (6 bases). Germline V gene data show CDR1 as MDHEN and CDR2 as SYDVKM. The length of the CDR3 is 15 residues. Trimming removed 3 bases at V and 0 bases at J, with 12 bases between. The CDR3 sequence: CASSFSGESSYEQYF. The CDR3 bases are TGTGCCAGCAGTTTTTCGGGGGAAAGCTCCTACGAGCAGTACTTC.

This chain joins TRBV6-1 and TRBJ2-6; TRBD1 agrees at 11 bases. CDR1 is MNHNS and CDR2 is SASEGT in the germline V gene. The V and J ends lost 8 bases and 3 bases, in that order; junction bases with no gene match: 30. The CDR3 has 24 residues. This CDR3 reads CASPEGAPGQASRTGGFGANVLTF. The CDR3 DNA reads TGTGCCAGCCCGGAAGGGGCCCCAGGACAGGCCTCTCGGACAGGGGGCTTTGGGGCCAACGTCCTGACTTTC.

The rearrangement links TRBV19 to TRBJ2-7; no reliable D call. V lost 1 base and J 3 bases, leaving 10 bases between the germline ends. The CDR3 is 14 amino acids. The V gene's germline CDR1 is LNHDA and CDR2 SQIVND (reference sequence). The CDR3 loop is CASSIGVGYYEQYF. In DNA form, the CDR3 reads TGTGCCAGTAGTATAGGGGTTGGCTACTACGAGCAGTACTTC.

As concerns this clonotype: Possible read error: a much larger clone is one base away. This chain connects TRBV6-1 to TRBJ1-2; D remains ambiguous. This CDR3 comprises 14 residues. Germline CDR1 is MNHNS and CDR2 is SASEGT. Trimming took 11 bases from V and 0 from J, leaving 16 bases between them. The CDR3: CAGTRTRTNYGYTF. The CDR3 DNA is TGTGCCGGCACTCGAACACGGACTAACTATGGCTACACCTTC.

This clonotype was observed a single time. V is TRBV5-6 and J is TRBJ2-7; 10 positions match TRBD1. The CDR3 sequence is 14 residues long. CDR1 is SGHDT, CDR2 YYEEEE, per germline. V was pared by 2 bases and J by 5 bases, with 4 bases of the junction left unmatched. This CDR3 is CASSLTGQGNEQYF. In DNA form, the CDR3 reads TGTGCCAGCAGCTTAACGGGACAGGGGAACGAGCAGTACTTC.

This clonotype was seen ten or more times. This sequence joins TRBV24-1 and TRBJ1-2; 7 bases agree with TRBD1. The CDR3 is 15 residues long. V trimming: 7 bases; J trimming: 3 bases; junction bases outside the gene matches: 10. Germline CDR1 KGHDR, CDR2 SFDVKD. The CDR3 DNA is TGTGCCACCAGCGAACCCGGGACAGCCCACTATGGCTACACCTTC. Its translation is CATSEPGTAHYGYTF.

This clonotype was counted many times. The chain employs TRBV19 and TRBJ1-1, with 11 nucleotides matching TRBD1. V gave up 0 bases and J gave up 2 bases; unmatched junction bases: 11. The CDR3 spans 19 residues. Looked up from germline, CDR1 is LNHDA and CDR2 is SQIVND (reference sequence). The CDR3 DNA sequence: TGTGCCAGTAGTATAGATTCGGCCAGGACAGGGGGCGTTAACACTGAAGCTTTCTTT. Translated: CASSIDSARTGGVNTEAFF.

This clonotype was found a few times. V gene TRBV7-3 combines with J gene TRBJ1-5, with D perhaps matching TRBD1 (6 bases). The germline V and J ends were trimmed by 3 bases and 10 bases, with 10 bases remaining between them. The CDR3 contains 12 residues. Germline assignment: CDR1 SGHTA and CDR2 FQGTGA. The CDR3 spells CASSFDGGPQHF. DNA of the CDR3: TGTGCCAGCAGCTTTGATGGGGGCCCCCAGCATTTT.

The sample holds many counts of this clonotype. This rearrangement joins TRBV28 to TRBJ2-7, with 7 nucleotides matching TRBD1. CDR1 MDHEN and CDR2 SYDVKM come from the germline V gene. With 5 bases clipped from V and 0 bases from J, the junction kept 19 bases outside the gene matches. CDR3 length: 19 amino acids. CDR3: CASSTGKSSTGVLSYEQYF. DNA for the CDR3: TGTGCCAGCAGTACGGGCAAATCATCAACAGGGGTCCTCTCCTACGAGCAGTACTTC.

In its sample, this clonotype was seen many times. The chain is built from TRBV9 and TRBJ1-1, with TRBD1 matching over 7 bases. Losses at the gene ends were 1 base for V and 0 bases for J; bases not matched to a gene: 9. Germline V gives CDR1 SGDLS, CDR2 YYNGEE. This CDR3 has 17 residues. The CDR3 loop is CASSVPDRAFLNTEAFF. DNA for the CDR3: TGTGCCAGCAGCGTACCTGACAGGGCCTTTTTGAACACTGAAGCTTTCTTT.

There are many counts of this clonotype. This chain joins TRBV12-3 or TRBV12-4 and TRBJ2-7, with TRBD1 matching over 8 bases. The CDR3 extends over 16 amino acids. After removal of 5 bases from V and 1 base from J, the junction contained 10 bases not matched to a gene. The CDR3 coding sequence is TGTGCCAGCAGTCCCCTAGGGGACAGGAGATCCTACGAGCAGTACTTC. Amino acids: CASSPLGDRRSYEQYF.